The entry that follows covers one T cell receptor beta chain sequence. Its antigen remains unknown. This record comes from a study of T-cell reconstitution after alpha-beta-depleted transplantation in children. As it was prepared, the TCRbeta library received unique molecular identifiers. From the PCR reads, TCRdb called clonotypes with MiXCR, one entry per CDR3 protein. Among fewer than 750,000 distinct CDR3 sequences listed, more than 20% were seen once. Trimming at V came to 3 bases and at J to 1 base, leaving 7 bases not matched to a gene. The germline CDR1 and CDR2 sequences are SEHNR and FQNEAQ (reference sequence). There are 17 residues in the CDR3. Study-level points and caveats: Reports say that about two months after transplant, the alpha-beta T cells came out of several hundred graft clones that had expanded.

Source: PBMCs, taken before TCRalphabeta/CD19-depleted stem cell transplant. The chain couples TRBV7-9 to TRBJ2-4, with 9 bases lining up with TRBD1. The origin of this receptor is a boy in the first two years of life with Wiskott-Aldrich syndrome, due to receive a stem cell transplant. CDR3 in amino acids: CASSFGGQGKAKNIQYF. The CDR3 DNA reads TGTGCCAGCAGCTTCGGAGGACAGGGGAAGGCCAAAAACATTCAGTACTTC. Looking up the rest from reference TRBV7-9 and TRBJ2-4 gives the full variable domain: DTGVSQNPRHKITKRGQNVTFRCDPISEHNRLYWYRQTLGQGPEFLTYFQNEAQLEKSRLLSDRFSAERPKGSFSTLEIQRTEQGDSAMYLCASSFGGQGKAKNIQYFGAGTRLSVL.